Listed below are T cell receptor beta chains from one sample, sequenced in a study of blood T cells in healthy people across ages. TCRdb re-called the 5' RACE reads with MiXCR, one entry per CDR3 protein. The sample carries 550,000 to 650,000 distinct CDR3 sequences, about 28% recorded once. These data also formed part of another study, on T cells of mothers and their children.

Material: blood. These receptors all come from a boy between 2 and 10 years old in good health. The CDR3 runs from the conserved cysteine through the conserved F or W. D genes are given only for firm matches. Clone size is not always given. Where it is, it says once, few, many or a class for expanded clones.

V	J	size	D	CDR3	DNA
TRBV20-1	TRBJ2-5	.	TRBD1	CSARVLDREETQYF	TGCAGTGCTAGAGTGCTGGACAGGGAGGAGACCCAGTACTTC
TRBV10-3	TRBJ1-1	few	TRBD1	CAISEGGQRAFF	TGTGCCATCAGTGAAGGGGGCCAGAGGGCTTTCTTT
TRBV5-1	TRBJ2-3	.	.	CASTPDLATDTQYF	TGCGCCAGCACCCCGGACTTAGCCACAGATACGCAGTATTTT
TRBV7-2	TRBJ2-5	few	.	CASSYLGREETQYF	TGTGCCAGCAGCTACCTAGGCAGGGAGGAGACCCAGTACTTC
TRBV7-9	TRBJ2-7	.	.	CASSPGGGLSYEQYF	TGTGCCAGCAGCCCCGGGGGAGGCCTCTCCTACGAGCAGTACTTC
TRBV20-1	TRBJ2-2	.	TRBD2	CSALSGRMAGELFF	TGCAGTGCTTTGAGCGGGAGAATGGCCGGGGAGCTGTTTTTT
TRBV6-5	TRBJ1-5	.	.	CASSVTGSEQPQHF	TGTGCCAGCAGTGTCACAGGTTCGGAGCAGCCCCAGCATTTT
TRBV30	TRBJ2-3	few	.	CAWSVRGRGTDTQYF	TGTGCCTGGAGTGTACGAGGCAGGGGAACAGATACGCAGTATTTT
TRBV20-1	TRBJ2-3	.	TRBD2	CSARVLAGITSTDTQYF	TGCAGTGCTAGAGTACTAGCGGGTATTACTAGCACAGATACGCAGTATTTT
TRBV29-1	TRBJ1-2	few	TRBD1	CSVARDSPKGGYTF	TGCAGCGTTGCCAGGGACAGCCCGAAAGGTGGCTACACCTTC
TRBV12-3/TRBV12-4	TRBJ2-7	.	.	CASSRVFGEQYF	TGTGCCAGCAGTAGGGTATTCGGCGAGCAGTACTTC
TRBV7-6	TRBJ2-1	.	.	CASSSQGLPGEQFF	TGTGCCAGCAGCTCCCAGGGGCTCCCAGGGGAGCAGTTCTTC
TRBV15	TRBJ2-6	.	.	CATSIHREGSGANVLTF	TGTGCCACCAGCATTCACAGGGAGGGCTCTGGGGCCAACGTCCTGACTTTC
TRBV25-1	TRBJ2-7	.	.	CASSHRASSYEQYF	TGTGCCAGCAGCCACAGGGCGAGCTCCTACGAGCAGTACTTC
TRBV20-1	TRBJ1-1	.	.	CSARHTGLEAFF	TGCAGTGCTCGTCACACGGGGCTTGAAGCTTTCTTT
TRBV7-2	TRBJ2-2	.	.	CASTPGDNTGELFF	TGTGCCAGCACGCCAGGGGATAACACCGGGGAGCTGTTTTTT
TRBV19	TRBJ2-1	.	TRBD2	CASSTPGTSVHEQFF	TGTGCCAGTAGTACCCCGGGGACTAGCGTCCATGAGCAGTTCTTC
TRBV7-2	TRBJ2-1	.	TRBD1	CASSRTGGSEQFF	TGTGCCAGTTCCAGGACAGGTGGTAGTGAGCAGTTCTTC
TRBV7-8	TRBJ2-2	few	TRBD2	CASSGLAWAGELFF	TGTGCCAGCAGTGGACTAGCTTGGGCCGGGGAGCTGTTTTTT
TRBV20-1	TRBJ2-7	.	TRBD2	CSARLGGESSGRFSYEQYF	TGCAGTGCTAGGCTAGGGGGTGAGTCTAGCGGGAGATTCTCCTACGAGCAGTACTTC
TRBV10-3	TRBJ1-2	few	.	CAISESIGYGYTF	TGTGCCATCAGTGAGTCAATTGGGTATGGCTACACCTTC
TRBV29-1	TRBJ1-2	.	.	CSVRDTDYGYTF	TGCAGCGTCCGTGACACGGACTATGGCTACACCTTC
TRBV27	TRBJ2-7	few	.	CASSSLTRSPGPPEQYF	TGTGCCAGCAGTTCCCTTACCAGGTCTCCCGGGCCGCCCGAGCAGTACTTC
TRBV9	TRBJ2-1	few	.	CASSVGVSNEQFF	TGTGCCAGCAGCGTAGGGGTCAGCAATGAGCAGTTCTTC
TRBV19	TRBJ1-2	few	.	CASRQDFYGYTF	TGTGCCAGTCGACAGGATTTCTATGGCTACACCTTC
TRBV3-1	TRBJ2-1	.	TRBD2	CASSQGLAGGPRFF	TGTGCCAGCAGCCAGGGACTAGCGGGAGGGCCGAGGTTCTTC
TRBV12-3/TRBV12-4	TRBJ2-3	few	.	CASSFRQGTDTQYF	TGTGCCAGCAGTTTCCGCCAGGGCACAGATACGCAGTATTTT
TRBV7-9	TRBJ1-1	.	.	CASSLGSGAEAFF	TGTGCCAGCAGCTTAGGTAGCGGAGCTGAAGCTTTCTTT
TRBV27	TRBJ1-4	few	.	CASTGAGLREKLFF	TGTGCCAGCACGGGGGCGGGGCTGCGTGAAAAACTGTTTTTT
TRBV6-1	TRBJ2-3	few	.	CATERSADTQYF	TGTGCCACCGAGAGGAGCGCGGATACGCAGTATTTT
TRBV7-2	TRBJ2-7	few	TRBD1	CASSLGRQGTYEQYF	TGTGCCAGCAGCTTAGGCCGACAGGGAACCTACGAGCAGTACTTC
TRBV24-1	TRBJ2-5	many	.	CATSDPDRYHQETQYF	TGTGCCACCAGTGACCCTGACAGGTACCATCAAGAGACCCAGTACTTC
TRBV30	TRBJ1-4	.	.	CAWSVMYGNEKLFF	TGTGCCTGGAGTGTAATGTACGGGAATGAAAAACTGTTTTTT
TRBV10-3	TRBJ1-3	.	.	CAISLGPFDNTIYF	TGTGCCATCAGCCTAGGGCCGTTTGACAACACCATATATTTT
TRBV29-1	TRBJ1-2	few	.	CSVAGHFLGYTF	TGCAGCGTTGCGGGGCACTTCCTTGGCTACACCTTC
TRBV4-3	TRBJ1-4	few	.	CASSQDRQQINEKLFF	TGCGCCAGCAGCCAAGATCGTCAACAAATTAATGAAAAACTGTTTTTT
TRBV20-1	TRBJ2-7	few	TRBD1	CSAGMDRVGGEQYF	TGCAGTGCTGGCATGGACAGGGTCGGGGGCGAGCAGTACTTC
TRBV28	TRBJ2-6	.	TRBD1	CASRPGQGGSGANVLTF	TGTGCCAGCAGGCCTGGACAGGGGGGCTCTGGGGCCAACGTCCTGACTTTC
TRBV20-1	TRBJ2-3	few	TRBD1	CSAREGTGRTDTQYF	TGCAGTGCTAGAGAGGGGACAGGGCGCACAGATACGCAGTATTTT
TRBV7-9	TRBJ1-2	few	.	CASSLEGGMTAYGYTF	TGTGCCAGCAGCTTAGAGGGCGGGATGACAGCCTATGGCTACACCTTC
TRBV7-9	TRBJ2-7	few	.	CASSLAGQEVYF	TGTGCCAGCAGCTTAGCCGGCCAAGAGGTGTACTTC
TRBV30	TRBJ2-3	.	.	CAWSVPWETQYF	TGTGCCTGGAGTGTACCCTGGGAAACGCAGTATTTT
TRBV6-2/TRBV6-3	TRBJ2-2	few	.	CASYQTANTGELFF	TGTGCCAGCTACCAGACGGCGAACACCGGGGAGCTGTTTTTT
TRBV19	TRBJ1-5	.	.	CASSIGVNQPQHF	TGTGCCAGTAGTATCGGGGTTAATCAGCCCCAGCATTTT
TRBV6-5	TRBJ1-5	many	.	CASSPTGTSNQPQHF	TGTGCCAGCAGTCCGACAGGAACTAGCAATCAGCCCCAGCATTTT
TRBV12-3/TRBV12-4	TRBJ2-7	few	TRBD1	CASSWDRGEQYF	TGTGCCAGCAGTTGGGACAGGGGCGAGCAGTACTTC
TRBV29-1	TRBJ1-2	once	TRBD1	CSVGGQANGYIF	TGCAGCGTGGGAGGACAGGCAAATGGCTACATCTTC
TRBV2	TRBJ2-5	.	.	CASSVTKGASQETQYF	TGTGCCAGCAGTGTGACGAAGGGTGCGAGTCAAGAGACCCAGTACTTC
TRBV11-2	TRBJ1-1	.	.	CASSDSGWQAFF	TGTGCCAGCTCCGACTCAGGATGGCAAGCTTTCTTT
TRBV3-1	TRBJ1-2	few	.	CASSPNSYGYTF	TGTGCCAGCAGCCCCAATTCTTATGGCTACACCTTC
TRBV12-3/TRBV12-4	TRBJ2-2	many	.	CASSFGGGAGGELFF	TGTGCCAGCAGTTTCGGAGGGGGCGCCGGCGGGGAGCTGTTTTTT
TRBV5-1	TRBJ1-2	few	TRBD1	CASSLARDSNYGYTF	TGCGCCAGCAGCTTGGCTAGGGACAGCAACTATGGCTACACCTTC
TRBV29-1	TRBJ1-2	.	.	CSVGEGVDYGYTF	TGCAGCGTTGGGGAGGGGGTAGACTATGGCTACACCTTC
TRBV9	TRBJ1-2	.	.	CASSPLGRNYGYTF	TGTGCCAGCAGCCCCCTCGGGCGTAACTATGGCTACACCTTC
TRBV7-3	TRBJ2-5	few	TRBD2	CASSQHSGGTQYF	TGTGCCAGCAGCCAGCACAGCGGGGGGACCCAGTACTTC
TRBV11-2	TRBJ2-3	.	.	CASSTDGVYTDTQYF	TGTGCCAGCAGCACAGACGGTGTATACACAGATACGCAGTATTTT
TRBV7-9	TRBJ2-1	few	.	CASSLVGENEQFF	TGTGCCAGCAGCTTAGTAGGTGAGAATGAGCAGTTCTTC
TRBV2	TRBJ1-2	.	.	CASQPETGTVYGYTF	TGTGCCAGTCAGCCCGAGACCGGGACGGTTTATGGCTACACCTTC
TRBV29-1	TRBJ2-1	few	TRBD2	CSVDSPLASGFPYNEQFF	TGCAGCGTTGATTCACCCCTCGCTAGCGGGTTTCCCTACAATGAGCAGTTCTTC
TRBV5-1	TRBJ2-4	few	.	CASTLDSPQNIQYF	TGCGCCAGCACCCTGGACAGCCCACAAAACATTCAGTACTTC